Listed here are 7 T cell receptor beta chains from one sample, sequenced in a study of shared clonotypes between healthy human individuals. Generated by immunoSEQ multiplex PCR, the TCRdb table keeps only in-frame clones and is missing some. The profile shows some 2,100,000 clones, nearly 97% of them singletons. Sequencing input: naive CD4+ T cells sorted from blood. The subset was: CD45RA+ positively selected. The source of these receptors is a man in his late teens or twenties in good health.

The chain employs TRBV28 and TRBJ1-6; possibly TRBD1 for D (6 bases). CDR1 and CDR2 (germline): MDHEN, SYDVKM. The CDR3 consists of 15 residues. The V gene lost 4 bases and the J gene lost 2 bases, with 9 bases spanning the gap. The CDR3 region is CASSSGGAYNSPLHF. The CDR3 bases are TGTGCCAGCAGTTCCGGGGGCGCCTATAATTCACCCCTCCACTTT.

The chain employs TRBV11-1 and TRBJ2-3, with 7 bases identical to TRBD2. V lost 3 bases and J lost 2; bases outside the gene matches: 5. Germline values: CDR1 SGHAT, CDR2 FQDESV (reference sequence). CDR3 length equals 15 residues. The chain's CDR3 is CASSLMRGITDTQYF. The CDR3 bases are TGTGCCAGCAGCTTGATGCGGGGGATCACAGATACGCAGTATTTT.

Comments on this clone: Different DNA sequences within this sample yield the same CDR3. The chain combines TRBV5-1 with TRBJ2-1; possible D gene TRBD2, 6 bases. The V gene's germline CDR1 is SGHRS and CDR2 YFSETQ. Trimming pared 5 bases from V and 0 bases from J, leaving 12 bases between. The CDR3 consists of 15 residues. CDR3 in DNA: TGCGCCAGCAGTTTTAGCGGAAGCTCCTACAATGAGCAGTTCTTC. This encodes CASSFSGSSYNEQFF.

This clone was seen once. The V call is TRBV18, the J call TRBJ1-5; no reliable D call. The CDR3 loop spans 17 amino acids. Germline CDR1 KGHSH, CDR2 LQKENI. Trimming removed 0 bases at V and 4 bases at J, with 16 bases between. This chain's CDR3 is CASSPPLGSGGNQPQHF. The CDR3 DNA is TGTGCCAGCTCACCACCTTTAGGGTCGGGAGGGAATCAGCCCCAGCATTTT. Together with reference TRBV18 and TRBJ1-5, the CDR3 gives the full variable domain: NAGVMQNPRHLVRRRGQEARLRCSPMKGHSHVYWYRQLPEEGLKFMVYLQKENIIDESGMPKERFSAEFPKEGPSILRIQQVVRGDSAAYFCASSPPLGSGGNQPQHFGDGTRLSIL.

This chain joins TRBV18 and TRBJ1-1; D unclear. The CDR3 contains 15 residues. V lost 2 bases to trimming and J lost 4 bases, with 14 bases between them. Germline CDR1 reads KGHSH; CDR2 reads LQKENI. In DNA form, the CDR3 reads TGTGCCAGCTCACCATCCGAGGCCGGTCGCACTGAAGCTTTCTTT. Residues: CASSPSEAGRTEAFF.

This chain uses TRBV9 with TRBJ2-5; D may be TRBD1 (6 bases). Germline V gene data show CDR1 as SGDLS and CDR2 as YYNGEE. The V gene lost 2 bases and the J gene lost 1 base, with 15 bases spanning the gap. This CDR3 is built from 16 residues. The CDR3 nucleotides read TGTGCCAGCAGCGTCCTAACGGACAGCACCCAAGAGACCCAGTACTTC. Protein: CASSVLTDSTQETQYF.

This sequence joins TRBV4-1 and TRBJ2-6; a possible D gene is TRBD1 (6 bases). V was trimmed by 3 bases and J by 0 bases, leaving 15 bases between them. CDR1 is MGHRA, CDR2 YSYEKL, per germline. The CDR3 is 18 residues long. DNA for the CDR3: TGCGCCAGCAGCCATGGACAGTACTTAAGCTCTGGGGCCAACGTCCTGACTTTC. This gives the protein CASSHGQYLSSGANVLTF.